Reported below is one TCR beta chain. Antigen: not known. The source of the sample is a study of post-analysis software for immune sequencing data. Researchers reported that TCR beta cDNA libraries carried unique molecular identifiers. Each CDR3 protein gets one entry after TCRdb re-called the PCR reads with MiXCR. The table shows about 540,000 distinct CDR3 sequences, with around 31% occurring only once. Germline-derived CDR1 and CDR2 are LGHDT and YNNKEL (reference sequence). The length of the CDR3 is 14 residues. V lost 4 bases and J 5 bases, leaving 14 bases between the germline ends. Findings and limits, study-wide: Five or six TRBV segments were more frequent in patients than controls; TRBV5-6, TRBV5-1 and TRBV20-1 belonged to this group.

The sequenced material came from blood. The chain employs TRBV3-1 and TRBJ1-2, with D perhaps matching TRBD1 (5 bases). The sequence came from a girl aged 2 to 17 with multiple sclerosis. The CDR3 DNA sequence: TGTGCCAGCAGCCCCCGGGACGGAAGTTATGGCTACACCTTC. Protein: CASSPRDGSYGYTF.